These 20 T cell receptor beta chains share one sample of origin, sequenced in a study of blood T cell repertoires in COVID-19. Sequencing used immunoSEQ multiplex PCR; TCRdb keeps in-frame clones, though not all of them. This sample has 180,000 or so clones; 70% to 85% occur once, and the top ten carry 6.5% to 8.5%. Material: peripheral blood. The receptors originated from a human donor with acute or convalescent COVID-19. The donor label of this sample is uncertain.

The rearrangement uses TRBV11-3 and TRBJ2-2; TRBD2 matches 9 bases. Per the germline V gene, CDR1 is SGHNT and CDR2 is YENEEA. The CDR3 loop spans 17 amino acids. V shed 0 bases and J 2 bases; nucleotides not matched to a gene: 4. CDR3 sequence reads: CASSLEVGTSNTGELFF. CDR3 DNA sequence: TGTGCCAGCAGCTTAGAGGTGGGGACTAGCAACACCGGGGAGCTGTTTTTT.

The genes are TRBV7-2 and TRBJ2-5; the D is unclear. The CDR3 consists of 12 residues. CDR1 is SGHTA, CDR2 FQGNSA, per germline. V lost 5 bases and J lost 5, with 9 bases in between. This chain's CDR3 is CASSQSGETQYF. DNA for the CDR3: TGTGCCAGCAGCCAGTCCGGGGAGACCCAGTACTTC.

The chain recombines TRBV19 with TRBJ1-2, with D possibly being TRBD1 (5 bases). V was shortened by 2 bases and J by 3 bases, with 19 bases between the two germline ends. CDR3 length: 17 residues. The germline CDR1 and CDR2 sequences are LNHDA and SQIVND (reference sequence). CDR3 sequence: CASSILDFTGLYYGYTF. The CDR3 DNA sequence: TGTGCCAGTAGTATATTGGACTTCACGGGACTTTACTATGGCTACACCTTC.

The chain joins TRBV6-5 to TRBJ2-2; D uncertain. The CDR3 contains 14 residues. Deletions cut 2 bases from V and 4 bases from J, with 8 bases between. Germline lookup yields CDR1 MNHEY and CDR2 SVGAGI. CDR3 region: CASSYGLGTGELFF. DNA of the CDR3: TGTGCCAGCAGTTACGGGCTTGGCACCGGGGAGCTGTTTTTT.

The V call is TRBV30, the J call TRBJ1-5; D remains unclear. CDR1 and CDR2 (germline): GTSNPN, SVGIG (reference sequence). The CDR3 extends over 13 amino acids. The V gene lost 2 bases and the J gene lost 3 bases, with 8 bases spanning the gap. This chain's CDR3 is CAWSLSYNQPQHF. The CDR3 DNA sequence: TGTGCCTGGAGTCTCAGTTACAATCAGCCCCAGCATTTT.

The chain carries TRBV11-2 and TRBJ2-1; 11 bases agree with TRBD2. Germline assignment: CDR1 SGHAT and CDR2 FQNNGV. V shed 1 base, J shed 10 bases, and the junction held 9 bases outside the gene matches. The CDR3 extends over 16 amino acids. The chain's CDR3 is CASSLGVLAGGQEQFF. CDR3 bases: TGTGCCAGCAGCTTAGGAGTCCTAGCGGGAGGCCAGGAGCAGTTCTTC.

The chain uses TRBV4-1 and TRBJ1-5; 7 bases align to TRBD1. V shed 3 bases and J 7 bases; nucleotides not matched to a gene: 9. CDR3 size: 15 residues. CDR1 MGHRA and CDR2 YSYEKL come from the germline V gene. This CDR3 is CASSHPTGVGQPQHF. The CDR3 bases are TGCGCCAGCAGCCATCCCACAGGGGTCGGACAGCCCCAGCATTTT.

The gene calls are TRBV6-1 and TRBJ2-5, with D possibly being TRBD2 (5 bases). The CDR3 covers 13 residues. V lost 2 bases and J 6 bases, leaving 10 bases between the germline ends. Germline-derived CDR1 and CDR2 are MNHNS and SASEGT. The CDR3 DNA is TGTGCCAGCAGTGAAAAGGGCGGGCAGACCCAGTACTTC. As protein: CASSEKGGQTQYF.

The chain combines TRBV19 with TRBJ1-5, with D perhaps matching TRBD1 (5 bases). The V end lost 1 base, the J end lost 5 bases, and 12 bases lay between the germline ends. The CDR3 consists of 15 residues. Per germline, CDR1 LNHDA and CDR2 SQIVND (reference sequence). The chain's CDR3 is CASSIVGGVHQPQHF. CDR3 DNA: TGTGCCAGTAGTATAGTTGGAGGGGTCCATCAGCCCCAGCATTTT.

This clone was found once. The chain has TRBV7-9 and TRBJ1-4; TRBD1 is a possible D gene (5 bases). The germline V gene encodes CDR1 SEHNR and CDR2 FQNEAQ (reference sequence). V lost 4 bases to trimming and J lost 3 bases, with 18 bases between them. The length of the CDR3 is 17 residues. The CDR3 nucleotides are TGTGCCAGCAGCTATAGGGGTGTCGGGAGACCTAATGAAAAACTGTTTTTT. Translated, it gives CASSYRGVGRPNEKLFF.

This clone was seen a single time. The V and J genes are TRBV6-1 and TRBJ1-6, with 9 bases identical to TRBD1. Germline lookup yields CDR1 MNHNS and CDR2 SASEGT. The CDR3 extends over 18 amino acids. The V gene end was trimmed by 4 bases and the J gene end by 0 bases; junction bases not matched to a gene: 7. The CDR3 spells CASSVGGQGSSYNSPLHF. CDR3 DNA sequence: TGTGCCAGCAGTGTCGGGGGACAGGGCAGCTCCTATAATTCACCCCTCCACTTT.

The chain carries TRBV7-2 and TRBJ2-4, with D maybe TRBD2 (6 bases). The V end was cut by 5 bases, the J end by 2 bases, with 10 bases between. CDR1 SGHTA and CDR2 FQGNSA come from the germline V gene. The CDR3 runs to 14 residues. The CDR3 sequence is CASSAEGTKNIQYF. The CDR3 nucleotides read TGTGCCAGCAGCGCGGAGGGAACCAAAAACATTCAGTACTTC.

Here the CDR3 DNA reads TGTGCCAGTATCCCCGGGGATAGAGTAGATACGCAGTATTTT. Translating it yields CASIPGDRVDTQYF. V and J are TRBV19 and TRBJ2-3; maybe TRBD2 (5 bases). The V end was cut by 7 bases, the J end by 5 bases, with 16 bases between. The CDR3 length is 14 residues. Germline-derived CDR1 and CDR2 are LNHDA and SQIVND (reference sequence).

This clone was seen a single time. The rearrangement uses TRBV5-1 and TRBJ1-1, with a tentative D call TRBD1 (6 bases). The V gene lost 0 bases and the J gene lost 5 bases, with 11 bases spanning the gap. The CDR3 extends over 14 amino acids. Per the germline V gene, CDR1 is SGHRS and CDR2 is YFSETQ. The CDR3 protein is CASSLVTGRTEAFF. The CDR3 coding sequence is TGCGCCAGCAGCTTGGTTACAGGGCGGACTGAAGCTTTCTTT.

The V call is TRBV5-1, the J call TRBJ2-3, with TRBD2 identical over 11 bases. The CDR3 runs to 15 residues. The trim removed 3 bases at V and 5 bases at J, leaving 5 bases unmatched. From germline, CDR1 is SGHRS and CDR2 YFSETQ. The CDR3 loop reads CASSYGTSGGDTQYF. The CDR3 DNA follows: TGCGCCAGCAGCTACGGGACTAGCGGCGGAGATACGCAGTATTTT.

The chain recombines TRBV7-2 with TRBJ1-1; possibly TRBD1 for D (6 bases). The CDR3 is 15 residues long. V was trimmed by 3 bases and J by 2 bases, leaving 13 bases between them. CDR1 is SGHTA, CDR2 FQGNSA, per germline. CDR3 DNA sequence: TGTGCCAGCAGCTTCCTGACAGGTTCCAACACTGAAGCTTTCTTT. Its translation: CASSFLTGSNTEAFF. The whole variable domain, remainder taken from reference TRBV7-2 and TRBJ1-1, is GAGVSQSPSNKVTEKGKDVELRCDPISGHTALYWYRQSLGQGLEFLIYFQGNSAPDKSGLPSDRFSAERTGGSVSTLTIQRTQQEDSAVYLCASSFLTGSNTEAFFGQGTRLTVV.

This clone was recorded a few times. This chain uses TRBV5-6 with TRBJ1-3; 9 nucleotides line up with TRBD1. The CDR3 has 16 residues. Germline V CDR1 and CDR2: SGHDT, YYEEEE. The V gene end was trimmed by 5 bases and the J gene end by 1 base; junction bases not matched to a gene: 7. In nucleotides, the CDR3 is TGTGCCAGCAGTTTTTTGGGACAGGGATCTGGAAACACCATATATTTT. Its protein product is CASSFLGQGSGNTIYF.

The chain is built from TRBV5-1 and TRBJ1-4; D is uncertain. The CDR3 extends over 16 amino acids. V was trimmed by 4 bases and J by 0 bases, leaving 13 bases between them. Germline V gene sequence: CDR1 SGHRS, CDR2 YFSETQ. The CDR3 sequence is CASSPYTSATNEKLFF. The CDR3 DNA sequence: TGCGCCAGCAGCCCCTATACGTCGGCAACTAATGAAAAACTGTTTTTT.

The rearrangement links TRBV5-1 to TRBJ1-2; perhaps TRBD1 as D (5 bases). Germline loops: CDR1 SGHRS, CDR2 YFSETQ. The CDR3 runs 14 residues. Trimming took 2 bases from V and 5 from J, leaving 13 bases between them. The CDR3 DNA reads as TGCGCCAGCAGCTTCGGAGGGGAGGAATATGGCTACACCTTC. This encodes CASSFGGEEYGYTF.

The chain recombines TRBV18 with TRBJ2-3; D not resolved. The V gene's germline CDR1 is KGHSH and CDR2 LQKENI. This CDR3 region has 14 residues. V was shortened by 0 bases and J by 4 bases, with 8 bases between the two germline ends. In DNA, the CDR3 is TGTGCCAGCTCACCACCTAGCCAGCCAGATACGCAGTATTTT. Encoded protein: CASSPPSQPDTQYF.